These T cell receptor beta chains were read from a single sample in a study of T cell changes during pregnancy in multiple sclerosis. Profiling relied on immunoSEQ multiplex PCR, and the TCRdb table lists in-frame clones only, not all of them. The table has about 58,000 clones, 93% seen once. The sample here was CD8+ T cells from peripheral blood mononuclear cells, taken in the second trimester of pregnancy. The receptors originated from a female donor with multiple sclerosis, enrolled in a pregnancy study. Both conserved end residues are part of each CDR3. For some rows the clone size is stated as once, few or many, or as a class when expanded; others skip it.

clone size	V gene	J gene	CDR3 protein
.	TRBV28	TRBJ1-2	CASSPHETGNYGYTF
.	TRBV4-3	TRBJ1-5	CASSQLFRGNQPQHF
.	TRBV6-5	TRBJ2-7	CASSYLGQGSYEQYF
.	TRBV7-9	TRBJ1-1	CASSSWPQNTEAFF
.	TRBV7-8	TRBJ1-1	CASSWSEEGLGEAFF
.	TRBV2	TRBJ1-4	CASSGSHIATNEKLFF
.	TRBV7-8	TRBJ2-2	CASSLSSANTGELFF
.	TRBV4-2	TRBJ2-7	CASSPLRDGSVYEQYF
.	TRBV10-3	TRBJ2-5	CAISESGTSGREETQYF
.	TRBV4-2	TRBJ1-1	CASSQGRVEAFF
.	TRBV7-6	TRBJ2-2	CASSPEPGSMGTGELFF
.	TRBV13	TRBJ2-5	CASSLAGIQETQYF
.	TRBV2	TRBJ2-3	CATDSFDTDTQYF
.	TRBV27	TRBJ2-7	CASSFVAGSNEQYF
.	TRBV10-3	TRBJ2-7	CAISPTGGNGEQYF
.	TRBV19	TRBJ1-1	CASSPRTELEAFF
.	TRBV7-9	TRBJ1-1	CASSLVGGRNTEAFF
once	TRBV4-3	TRBJ2-7	CASSQDVGGASYEQYF
.	TRBV4-3	TRBJ2-5	CASSQDTGSRSQYF
once	TRBV2	TRBJ1-1	CASSGQYTEAFF
.	TRBV12-5	TRBJ1-2	CASGPPGGEMGGYTF
.	TRBV6-5	TRBJ2-1	CASSPGTSGSDEQFF
.	TRBV30	TRBJ2-7	CAWSGTPPGTGNYEQYF
medium-sized	TRBV9	TRBJ2-7	CASSVAYRGAEQYF
.	TRBV2	TRBJ2-7	CACSLGQGGYEQYF
.	TRBV6-5	TRBJ1-1	CASSVRGGNTEAFF
.	TRBV18	TRBJ1-5	CASSLGTGFNQPQHF
.	TRBV7-9	TRBJ1-4	CASSHPTGWDEKLFF
.	TRBV11-2	TRBJ2-7	CASSLSRDIVREQYF
.	TRBV27	TRBJ2-7	CASSSSGRAREQYF
.	TRBV27	TRBJ2-7	CASSLTSGTHEQYF
.	TRBV18	TRBJ2-4	CASSLKWGRVLKNIQYF
.	TRBV19	TRBJ2-3	CASSIGGGALSTDTQYF
.	TRBV7-9	TRBJ2-1	CASTPRTSANEQFF
.	TRBV7-9	TRBJ1-1	CASSFRSTLLRAFF
.	TRBV27	TRBJ1-1	CASSAGSMNTEAFF
once	TRBV6-5	TRBJ1-2	CASRPPGVHYGYTF
.	TRBV4-1	TRBJ2-7	CASSQEYLASYEQYF
once	TRBV18	TRBJ2-2	CASSPQARANTGELFF
.	TRBV27	TRBJ2-7	CASRTRDRGYEQYF
.	TRBV28	TRBJ1-2	CASSLIITDSPLGGYTF
.	TRBV9	TRBJ2-7	CASSVSGTGVNEQYF
.	TRBV4-1	TRBJ2-7	CASSQGGARYEQYF
.	TRBV10-3	TRBJ2-2	CAISGTGHTGELFF
.	TRBV7-3	TRBJ2-1	CASSSLAASSYNEQFF
once	TRBV14	TRBJ1-1	CASSRGGNTEAFF
.	TRBV27	TRBJ2-3	CASAGGLAAGPYF
.	TRBV6-1	TRBJ1-1	CASSEGAGARTEAFF
once	TRBV9	TRBJ1-2	CASSVDPQAGGLNYGYTF
.	TRBV28	TRBJ2-4	CASSLNRRARGSGDIQYF
many	TRBV6-1	TRBJ1-6	CASSESPGYNSPLHF
once	TRBV28	TRBJ2-7	CASSFMGAGDEQYF